Presented here are 4 T cell receptor beta chains from one specimen sequenced in a study of blood T cell repertoires in COVID-19. Libraries were prepared by immunoSEQ multiplex PCR; TCRdb keeps only in-frame clonotypes and omits some of them. Here the sample spans 140,000 to 150,000 clones, 88% being singletons. Specimen: PBMCs or T cells enriched from blood (not recorded which). These receptors all stem from a woman aged 30 to 39 with acute COVID-19.

This chain links TRBV2 with TRBJ1-2; 9 bases agree with TRBD1. This CDR3 is 15 amino acids long. The J segment lost 7 bases and the V segment lost 6 bases, leaving 12 bases of the junction unmatched. Germline V gene lookup returns CDR1 SNHLY and CDR2 FYNNEI. The CDR3 spells CASRPGQGRRGGYTF. The DNA for the CDR3 is TGTGCCAGCAGGCCGGGACAGGGACGAAGAGGTGGCTACACCTTC. The full variable domain, completed using reference TRBV2 and TRBJ1-2, is EPEVTQTPSHQVTQMGQEVILRCVPISNHLYFYWYRQILGQKVEFLVSFYNNEISEKSEIFDDQFSVERPDGSNFTLKIRSTKLEDSAMYFCASRPGQGRRGGYTFGSGTRLTVV.

The chain joins TRBV3-1 (or the pseudogene TRBV3-2) to TRBJ1-2; 7 nucleotides agree with TRBD1. The V gene's germline CDR1 is LGHDT and CDR2 YNNKEL (reference sequence). V dropped 0 bases and J dropped 8; count of bases not matched to a gene: 12. The CDR3 runs to 16 residues. The CDR3 sequence: CASSQEGRQGVEGYTF. CDR3 nucleotides: TGTGCCAGCAGCCAAGAAGGGAGACAGGGAGTGGAGGGCTACACCTTC.

This clone was observed a handful of times. The chain combines TRBV29-1 with TRBJ1-2; the match to TRBD1 covers 7 bases. The CDR3 has 11 residues. Germline V gives CDR1 SQVTM, CDR2 ANQGSEA. The V segment lost 7 bases and the J segment 5 bases; nucleotides outside the gene matches: 4. The CDR3 sequence is CSARDSYGYTF. CDR3 nucleotides: TGCAGCGCACGGGACAGTTATGGCTACACCTTC.

This rearrangement joins TRBV29-1 to TRBJ2-1, with 10 bases matching TRBD1. Trimming cost V 4 bases and J 0 bases; bases outside gene matches: 0. CDR3 length equals 14 residues. The germline V gene has CDR1 SQVTM and CDR2 ANQGSEA. CDR3 nucleotides: TGCAGCGTTGGGGACAGGGGCTCCTACAATGAGCAGTTCTTC. It specifies CSVGDRGSYNEQFF.